A selection of T cell receptor beta chains follows, all from one sample in a study of T cells expressing NK-cell markers. TCRdb re-called the 5' RACE reads and catalogs CDR3 proteins one per entry, DNA excluded. In total, the table holds fewer than 300,000 distinct CDR3 sequences. Sequencing was carried out using blood T cells: a sorted CD56 or NKG2C T cell subset, CD4+ or CD8+ T cells, or bulk PBMC T cells (not recorded which). The receptors shown here come from a woman between 18 and 75 years old in good health. CDR3s include the opening cysteine and the closing phenylalanine or tryptophan.

TRBJ1-5 | TRBV3-1 | CASSQDGGRNQPQHF
TRBJ2-5 | TRBV20-1 | CSVGTGGLETQYF
TRBJ2-1 | TRBV5-1 | CASSLGKSGRLYNEQFF
TRBJ2-3 | TRBV9 | CASSRVGVGTDTQYF
TRBJ2-5 | TRBV7-2 | CASSLGTSGGAKETQYF
TRBJ2-1 | TRBV20-1 | CSARGTSGGEQFF
TRBJ1-2 | TRBV6-1 | CASSVAGNYGYTF
TRBJ1-3 | TRBV7-9 | CASSDWTGSGNTIYF
TRBJ2-3 | TRBV7-2 | CASSPKILRTDTQYF
TRBJ2-1 | TRBV11-3 | CASSGRSGGGYNEQFF
TRBJ2-2 | TRBV5-1 | CASSSDRASGELFF
TRBJ1-4 | TRBV18 | CASSPPIPGGRNNEKLFF
TRBJ1-2 | TRBV28 | CASGLQQGGYTF
TRBJ2-3 | TRBV11-2 | CASSYQRGDTQYF
TRBJ1-3 | TRBV20-1 | CSARDNGLNTIYF
TRBJ2-5 | TRBV29-1 | CSVDRGAQETQYF
TRBJ2-2 | TRBV15 | CATSRDRRLLNTGELFF
TRBJ1-1 | TRBV25-1 | CASSQDTGRRDTEAFF
TRBJ2-1 | TRBV3-1 | CASSQHRGGLSYNEQFF
TRBJ2-1 | TRBV30 | CAWWWSASGGAHEQFF
TRBJ1-6 | TRBV28 | CASFRLANSPLHF
TRBJ1-2 | TRBV11-2 | CASSLPGQKSYGYTF
TRBJ2-7 | TRBV11-2 | CASSFGAGWSEGGSYEQYF
TRBJ2-3 | TRBV27 | CASSVNLVGSTDTQYF
TRBJ2-1 | TRBV7-9 | CASSLLGGVDEQFF
TRBJ1-5 | TRBV6-5 | CASSFRVGQPQHF
TRBJ2-2 | TRBV19 | CAGGDGGLNTGELFF
TRBJ1-2 | TRBV7-2 | CASTTGGDSLWGYTF
TRBJ2-3 | TRBV12-3/TRBV12-4 | CASRISGGDRDTQYF
TRBJ2-1 | TRBV7-2 | CASSYRDYSYNEQFF
TRBJ1-1 | TRBV18 | CASFLGGPSNTEAFF
TRBJ2-5 | TRBV6-4 | CASSADIWETQYF
TRBJ1-3 | TRBV18 | CASSEGNTIYF
TRBJ2-5 | TRBV29-1 | CSAQKRGQLQETQYF
TRBJ2-1 | TRBV20-1 | CSAGGLGEDEQFF
TRBJ1-2 | TRBV29-1 | CSVGGETGYTF
TRBJ1-1 | TRBV19 | CASSKTGPEAEAFF
TRBJ2-3 | TRBV19 | CASKAGGSTDTQYF
TRBJ1-4 | TRBV4-3 | CASSQAKGGNEKLFF
TRBJ2-7 | TRBV5-1 | CASSSGTSREQYF
TRBJ1-2 | TRBV12-3/TRBV12-4 | CASSLAGTARDYGYTF
TRBJ1-1 | TRBV25-1 | CASSDWTGILNTEAFF
TRBJ2-1 | TRBV7-3 | CASSLGGLSDEQFF
TRBJ1-2 | TRBV7-2 | CASSPRLNYGYTF
TRBJ2-7 | TRBV10-3 | CAISEGGGPYEQYF
TRBJ2-5 | TRBV7-9 | CASNRDAGRETQYF
TRBJ1-1 | TRBV28 | CASSLGTPNTEAFF
TRBJ1-1 | TRBV5-1 | CASTIGDLLNTEAFF
TRBJ2-3 | TRBV2 | CASSRSGREDTQYF
TRBJ2-2 | TRBV29-1 | CSASSGSGYTGELFF
TRBJ2-1 | TRBV19 | CDSSIWDLHNEQFF
TRBJ1-1 | TRBV4-1 | CASSPPGEIAEAFF
TRBJ2-5 | TRBV11-2 | CASSPTAPGQKVLKTQYF
TRBJ2-2 | TRBV7-2 | CASSPGLADSNTGELFF
TRBJ2-3 | TRBV29-1 | CSVRDTDTQYF
TRBJ1-2 | TRBV20-1 | CSASSSVYGGYTF
TRBJ2-2 | TRBV15 | CATSRTGRENTGELFF
TRBJ2-7 | TRBV7-2 | CASSLGQGNHEQYF
TRBJ2-3 | TRBV7-2 | CASSLQAGESDTQYF
TRBJ2-3 | TRBV4-2 | CATNDAGSLPDTQYF